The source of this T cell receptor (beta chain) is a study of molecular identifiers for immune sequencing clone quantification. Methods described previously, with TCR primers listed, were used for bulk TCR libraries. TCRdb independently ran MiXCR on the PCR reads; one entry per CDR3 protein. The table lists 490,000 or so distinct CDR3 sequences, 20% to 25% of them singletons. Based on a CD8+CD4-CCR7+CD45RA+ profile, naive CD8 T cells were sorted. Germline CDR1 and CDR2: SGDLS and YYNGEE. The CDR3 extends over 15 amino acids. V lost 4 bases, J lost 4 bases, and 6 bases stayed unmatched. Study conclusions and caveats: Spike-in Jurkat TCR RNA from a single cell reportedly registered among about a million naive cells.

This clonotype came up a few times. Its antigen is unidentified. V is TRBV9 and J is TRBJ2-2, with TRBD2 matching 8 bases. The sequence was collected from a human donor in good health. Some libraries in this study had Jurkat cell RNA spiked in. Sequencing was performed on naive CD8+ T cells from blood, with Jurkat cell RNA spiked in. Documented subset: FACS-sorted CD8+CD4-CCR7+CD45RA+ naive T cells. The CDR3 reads CASSPEGLGTGELFF. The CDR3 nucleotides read TGTGCCAGCAGCCCCGAGGGACTAGGCACCGGGGAGCTGTTTTTT.